Presented here are 29 T cell receptor beta chains from one specimen sequenced in a study of T cell responses to AZD1222 COVID-19 vaccine. Method: immunoSEQ multiplex PCR; TCRdb's copy keeps in-frame clones and lacks some. The sample consists of tens of thousands of clones, roughly 84% of them appearing once. Sequenced material: peripheral blood, taken on day 0 of AZD1222 vaccination. The receptor set was obtained from an adult in good health.

The chain has TRBV30 and TRBJ1-3; D gene uncertain. Germline values: CDR1 GTSNPN, CDR2 SVGIG (reference sequence). The CDR3 extends over 14 amino acids. The ends were cut back, 5 bases at V and 3 bases at J, with 14 bases in the middle. The CDR3 loop reads CAWDRPGGGNTIYF. The CDR3 region has the DNA TGTGCCTGGGATAGACCGGGAGGTGGAAACACCATATATTTT.

V usage is TRBV5-4 and J usage is TRBJ1-3; D gene uncertain. This CDR3 region has 12 residues. The germline V and J ends were trimmed by 6 bases and 3 bases, with 7 bases remaining between them. In germline, CDR1 is SGHNT, CDR2 YYREEE (reference sequence). The DNA of the CDR3 is TGTGCCAGCACAAGCGGTGGAAACACCATATATTTT. Its translation: CASTSGGNTIYF.

This clone was found once. The rearrangement links TRBV18 to TRBJ1-4, with D unclear. Germline-derived CDR1 and CDR2 are KGHSH and LQKENI. The CDR3 extends over 18 amino acids. Trimming took 1 base from V and 2 from J, leaving 17 bases between them. CDR3: CASSPRFFSYETNEKLFF. Here the CDR3 DNA reads TGTGCCAGCTCACCACGCTTTTTCTCATATGAGACTAATGAAAAACTGTTTTTT.

This clone was picked up one time. The chain is built from TRBV6-5 and TRBJ1-2; D gene uncertain. V lost 7 bases, J lost 6 bases, and 15 bases lay in between. The CDR3 spans 13 residues. In germline, CDR1 is MNHEY, CDR2 SVGAGI. CDR3 DNA sequence: TGTGCCAGCAATCAAGGGTACTGGGATGGCTACACCTTC. Amino acid sequence: CASNQGYWDGYTF.

The V call is TRBV9, the J call TRBJ2-3, with D tentatively TRBD2 (7 bases). Germline V CDR1 and CDR2: SGDLS, YYNGEE. Trimming stripped 0 bases from V and 1 base from J, with 12 bases between. The CDR3 loop spans 16 amino acids. Here the CDR3 DNA reads TGTGCCAGCAGCGTAGGGGGGGGCAGAGGCACAGATACGCAGTATTTT. This encodes CASSVGGGRGTDTQYF.

The chain uses TRBV5-1 and TRBJ1-3; 7 bases match TRBD1. This CDR3 spans 15 amino acids. CDR1 and CDR2 from the germline V gene are SGHRS and YFSETQ. The trim removed 4 bases at V and 5 bases at J, leaving 9 bases unmatched. CDR3 amino acids: CASSGGTAKRNTIYF. In nucleotides, the CDR3 is TGCGCCAGCAGCGGAGGGACAGCTAAACGAAACACCATATATTTT.

Only one count was recorded for this clone. This chain joins TRBV9 and TRBJ1-4; a weak D match, TRBD1 (5 bases). The germline V gene has CDR1 SGDLS and CDR2 YYNGEE. The CDR3 length is 17 residues. V lost 0 bases to trimming and J lost 4 bases, with 16 bases between them. CDR3 bases: TGTGCCAGCAGCGTAGCGGGTGACGGGGGACGTAATGAAAAACTGTTTTTT. Translated: CASSVAGDGGRNEKLFF.

V usage is TRBV3-1 (or the pseudogene TRBV3-2) and J usage is TRBJ2-5, with D unclear. With 0 bases removed from V and 2 bases from J, the gap between germline ends came to 10 bases. Germline V gene sequence: CDR1 LGHDT, CDR2 YNNKEL (reference sequence). The CDR3 runs to 15 residues. CDR3 sequence reads: CASSQDPGDQETQYF. CDR3 DNA: TGTGCCAGCAGCCAAGATCCGGGCGATCAAGAGACCCAGTACTTC.

The rearrangement joins TRBV18 to TRBJ1-4; the D gene is possibly TRBD1 (5 bases). Between the trimmed V and J ends, which lost 3 bases and 5 bases, there was a span of 13 bases. CDR3 length: 15 amino acids. From germline, CDR1 is KGHSH and CDR2 LQKENI. The DNA for the CDR3 is TGTGCCAGCTCACCTACGGGACGGGCGAATGAAAAACTGTTTTTT. The encoded protein is CASSPTGRANEKLFF.

The chain is built from TRBV29-1 and TRBJ2-5; D assignment may be TRBD1 or TRBD2 (5 bases each). Trimming removed 4 bases from V and 9 bases from J, with 21 bases in between. The CDR3 loop spans 14 amino acids. Germline V gives CDR1 SQVTM, CDR2 ANQGSEA. The CDR3 region is CSVGGTPFSTAQYF. CDR3 sequence (DNA): TGCAGCGTTGGAGGGACGCCGTTCTCTACGGCCCAGTACTTC.

This chain links TRBV7-3 with TRBJ2-2; tentative D call: TRBD1 (5 bases). Germline CDR1 reads SGHTA; CDR2 reads FQGTGA. The CDR3 totals 14 residues. The V and J ends lost 5 bases and 1 base respectively, with 8 bases between them. Written as DNA, the CDR3 is TGTGCCAGCAGCCCCGACAGGAACACCGGGGAGCTGTTTTTT. The encoded protein is CASSPDRNTGELFF.

The chain joins TRBV11-3 to TRBJ1-1; D remains ambiguous. Trimming left V 1 base short and J 0 bases short, with 9 bases between. Per germline, CDR1 SGHNT and CDR2 YENEEA. The CDR3 loop spans 15 amino acids. CDR3: CASSLGARMNTEAFF. In DNA form, the CDR3 reads TGTGCCAGCAGCTTAGGGGCCAGGATGAACACTGAAGCTTTCTTT.

The chain employs TRBV13 and TRBJ1-1; 8 nucleotides agree with TRBD1. This CDR3 spans 17 amino acids. V trimming: 0 bases; J trimming: 3 bases; junction bases outside the gene matches: 9. Germline V lookup: CDR1 PRHDT, CDR2 FYEKMQ (reference sequence). CDR3 protein: CASSLGDRVGGYTEAFF. In DNA form, the CDR3 reads TGTGCCAGCAGCTTAGGGGACAGGGTTGGCGGGTACACTGAAGCTTTCTTT.

The rearrangement uses TRBV2 and TRBJ1-2; tentatively, D is TRBD1 (6 bases). CDR1 is SNHLY and CDR2 is FYNNEI in the germline V gene. V lost 2 bases and J 2 bases, leaving 9 bases between the germline ends. The CDR3 sequence is 14 residues long. The CDR3 loop is CASSEWGANYGYTF. In DNA, the CDR3 is TGTGCCAGCAGTGAATGGGGGGCCAACTATGGCTACACCTTC.

V gene TRBV5-1 combines with J gene TRBJ2-1; either TRBD1 or TRBD2 may supply D (5 bases each). Looked up from germline, CDR1 is SGHRS and CDR2 is YFSETQ. This CDR3 is 16 amino acids long. The V and J ends lost 5 bases and 3 bases respectively, with 18 bases between them. CDR3 bases: TGCGCCAGCAGTCCGGGGTATAGGGGCGGCTACAATGAGCAGTTCTTC. Protein: CASSPGYRGGYNEQFF.

This chain joins TRBV11-2 and TRBJ2-5; TRBD1 or TRBD2 may be the D gene (6 bases each). The CDR3 length is 18 residues. In germline, CDR1 is SGHAT, CDR2 FQNNGV. V lost 3 bases, J lost 1 base, and 21 bases lay in between. The CDR3 is CASSFGGGGGVGQETQYF. The CDR3 DNA reads as TGTGCCAGCAGCTTTGGCGGTGGAGGGGGTGTGGGCCAAGAGACCCAGTACTTC.

The table lists this clone with a few counts. The genes are TRBV19 and TRBJ1-2; TRBD1 is a possible D gene (5 bases). The CDR3 runs to 16 residues. The V gene lost 2 bases and the J gene lost 2 bases, with 15 bases spanning the gap. Germline-derived CDR1 and CDR2 are LNHDA and SQIVND (reference sequence). The CDR3 sequence: CASSIQGATLNYGYTF. DNA of the CDR3: TGTGCCAGTAGTATACAGGGTGCCACTCTCAACTATGGCTACACCTTC.

The chain recombines TRBV24-1 with TRBJ2-7, with D possibly matching TRBD1 (6 bases). This CDR3 spans 15 amino acids. In germline, CDR1 is KGHDR, CDR2 SFDVKD. The germline V and J ends were trimmed by 5 bases and 0 bases, with 13 bases remaining between them. This chain's CDR3 is CATSARTGNSYEQYF. CDR3 bases: TGTGCCACCAGTGCCCGTACAGGGAACTCCTACGAGCAGTACTTC.

The genes are TRBV11-2 and TRBJ2-2, with 7 positions matching TRBD1. There are 16 residues in the CDR3. V shed 5 bases and J 2 bases; nucleotides not matched to a gene: 8. Germline lookup yields CDR1 SGHAT and CDR2 FQNNGV. The CDR3, as DNA: TGTGCCAGCAGCCCTTTTGCAGGGGGAAACACCGGGGAGCTGTTTTTT. Its translation is CASSPFAGGNTGELFF. Supplemented by reference TRBV11-2 and TRBJ2-2, the full variable domain reads EAGVAQSPRYKIIEKRQSVAFWCNPISGHATLYWYQQILGQGPKLLIQFQNNGVVDDSQLPKDRFSAERLKGVDSTLKIQPAKLEDSAVYLCASSPFAGGNTGELFFGEGSRLTVL.

The chain links TRBV14 to TRBJ2-5, with 10 bases matching TRBD2. V shed 4 bases and J 5 bases; nucleotides not matched to a gene: 10. Germline V gene data show CDR1 as SGHDN and CDR2 as FVKESK. The CDR3 runs to 16 residues. Here the CDR3 reads CASSPRAGGPEETQYF. DNA of the CDR3: TGTGCCAGCAGCCCGCGAGCGGGGGGGCCGGAGGAGACCCAGTACTTC.

The rearrangement links TRBV7-2 to TRBJ2-7; D possibly matches TRBD1 or TRBD2 (5 bases each). The CDR3 length is 14 residues. Trimming removed 5 bases at V and 5 bases at J, with 16 bases between. Per the germline V gene, CDR1 is SGHTA and CDR2 is FQGNSA. The CDR3 DNA is TGTGCCAGCAGCCAGGGTATCCGGGGACACGAGCAGTACTTC. Translated, it gives CASSQGIRGHEQYF.

V gene TRBV5-5 combines with J gene TRBJ1-3; D perhaps matches TRBD1 (6 bases). CDR1 is SGHKS and CDR2 is YYEKEE in the germline V gene (reference sequence). Trimming left V 2 bases short and J 0 bases short, with 9 bases between. The CDR3 is made up of 15 amino acids. CDR3: CASSLEGGSGNTIYF. CDR3 bases: TGTGCCAGCAGCTTAGAAGGGGGCTCTGGAAACACCATATATTTT. Supplemented by reference TRBV5-5 and TRBJ1-3, the full variable domain reads DAGVTQSPTHLIKTRGQQVTLRCSPISGHKSVSWYQQVLGQGPQFIFQYYEKEERGRGNFPDRFSARQFPNYSSELNVNALLLGDSALYLCASSLEGGSGNTIYFGEGSWLTVV.

CDR3: CASSPHRESQAFF. Here the CDR3 DNA reads TGTGCCAGCAGCCCCCACAGGGAGAGCCAAGCTTTCTTT. V usage is TRBV7-3 and J usage is TRBJ1-1, with TRBD1 as a possible D gene (6 bases). The CDR3 loop spans 13 amino acids. Deletions cut 5 bases from V and 9 bases from J, with 16 bases between. Per the germline V gene, CDR1 is SGHTA and CDR2 is FQGTGA.

The chain is built from TRBV2 and TRBJ1-3; D remains ambiguous. Looked up from germline, CDR1 is SNHLY and CDR2 is FYNNEI. CDR3 length: 13 amino acids. V lost 4 bases and J lost 0, with 4 bases in between. CDR3 bases: TGTGCCAGCAGTGCTGTCTCTGGAAACACCATATATTTT. Translating it yields CASSAVSGNTIYF. The full variable domain, rest sourced from reference TRBV2 and TRBJ1-3, is EPEVTQTPSHQVTQMGQEVILRCVPISNHLYFYWYRQILGQKVEFLVSFYNNEISEKSEIFDDQFSVERPDGSNFTLKIRSTKLEDSAMYFCASSAVSGNTIYFGEGSWLTVV.

This chain joins TRBV18 and TRBJ1-2; 8 nucleotides match TRBD1. The CDR3 totals 14 residues. With 4 bases clipped from V and 6 bases from J, the junction kept 7 bases outside the gene matches. Germline CDR1 reads KGHSH; CDR2 reads LQKENI. The CDR3 nucleotides read TGTGCCAGCTCACTGTCCACGGACAGGGATGGCTACACCTTC. Its protein product is CASSLSTDRDGYTF.

This rearrangement joins TRBV27 to TRBJ1-4; 7 nucleotides match TRBD1. CDR3 size: 14 residues. With V trimmed by 6 bases and J by 13 bases, 14 bases remained unmatched. Germline lookup yields CDR1 MNHEY and CDR2 SMNVEV (reference sequence). CDR3 coding DNA: TGTGCCAGCAGCCATGACAGGGCGGGTTTAGTACTGTTTTTT. This gives the protein CASSHDRAGLVLFF.

The V and J genes are TRBV12-3 or TRBV12-4 and TRBJ1-5; D gene unclear. Trimming pared 6 bases from V and 5 bases from J, leaving 11 bases between. CDR3 length: 13 amino acids. The CDR3 DNA reads as TGTGCCAGCAGCCTCAGCGAGGATCAGCCCCAGCATTTT. Translating gives CASSLSEDQPQHF.

CDR3 DNA: TGTGCCAGCAGCTTTCCGGGTGACCTACAGCCCCAGCATTTT. Encoded protein: CASSFPGDLQPQHF. The chain recombines TRBV7-9 with TRBJ1-5; D ambiguous. V was clipped by 3 bases and J by 7 bases, with 13 bases between them. The germline CDR1 and CDR2 sequences are SEHNR and FQNEAQ (reference sequence). The CDR3 has 14 amino acids.

The chain couples TRBV11-2 to TRBJ1-1; no firm D call. Per the germline V gene, CDR1 is SGHAT and CDR2 is FQNNGV. This CDR3 has 15 residues. Trimming pared 1 base from V and 1 base from J, leaving 10 bases between. The CDR3: CASSLATTANTEAFF. The CDR3 region has the DNA TGTGCCAGCAGCTTAGCAACCACGGCGAACACTGAAGCTTTCTTT.